Listed below are T cell receptor beta chains from one sample, sequenced in a study of patients and donors after allogeneic stem cell transplantation. Using its own MiXCR run on the RT-PCR reads, TCRdb lists one record per CDR3 protein. The sample holds more than 850,000 distinct CDR3 sequences, roughly 17% seen once. The specimen sequenced was blood, either unsorted or a sorted T cell fraction (not recorded which). These receptors all stem from a human donor who was either an allogeneic HSCT recipient or a stem cell or donor lymphocyte infusion donor (not recorded which). It is not recorded whose cells these are; they may come from a transplant donor. Both conserved end residues are part of each CDR3. The order of the fields is clone size, V gene, D gene, J gene, CDR3 DNA, CDR3 protein. D genes are given only for firm matches. For some rows the clone size is stated as once, few or many, or as a class when expanded; others skip it.

clone_size: NA; v_call: TRBV20-1; d_call: NA; j_call: TRBJ2-3; cdr3_nt: TGCAGTGCTAGAAACGGACGGGACGGCACAGATACGCAGTATTTT; cdr3_aa: CSARNGRDGTDTQYF
clone_size: NA; v_call: TRBV29-1; d_call: TRBD2; j_call: TRBJ2-2; cdr3_nt: TGCAGCGTTGAAGATGGGGCAGCGGGACTAGCGGGTGAAGGCGGGGAGCTGTTTTTT; cdr3_aa: CSVEDGAAGLAGEGGELFF
clone_size: few; v_call: TRBV28; d_call: NA; j_call: TRBJ1-2; cdr3_nt: TGTGCCAGCAGTTTAACAGTCCCATCGGGGGGCTACACCTTC; cdr3_aa: CASSLTVPSGGYTF
clone_size: NA; v_call: TRBV18; d_call: TRBD1; j_call: TRBJ1-5; cdr3_nt: TGTGCCAGCTCACCACCGAACAGGGGATCCAATCAGCCCCAGCATTTT; cdr3_aa: CASSPPNRGSNQPQHF
clone_size: few; v_call: TRBV12-3/TRBV12-4; d_call: NA; j_call: TRBJ1-1; cdr3_nt: TGTGCCAGCAGACGCTTCCTATTCACAGAGGGGGGCATGAACACTGAAGCTTTCTTT; cdr3_aa: CASRRFLFTEGGMNTEAFF
clone_size: NA; v_call: TRBV30; d_call: NA; j_call: TRBJ1-5; cdr3_nt: TGTGCCTGGAGTCCCCAGGCGTGGGGGGTTGGCAATCAGCCCCAGCATTTT; cdr3_aa: CAWSPQAWGVGNQPQHF
clone_size: few; v_call: TRBV7-3; d_call: TRBD2; j_call: TRBJ2-3; cdr3_nt: TGTGCCAGCAGAAAGAGCGGGGGCACAGATACGCAGTATTTT; cdr3_aa: CASRKSGGTDTQYF
clone_size: few; v_call: TRBV25-1; d_call: NA; j_call: TRBJ1-1; cdr3_nt: TGTGCCAGCAGTGAGGTCGGGCTGACATCCCAGGCCACTGAAGCTTTCTTT; cdr3_aa: CASSEVGLTSQATEAFF
clone_size: NA; v_call: TRBV11-1; d_call: TRBD2; j_call: TRBJ2-1; cdr3_nt: TGTGCCAGCAGCTTAGCGGGTCTTGGGGCGGGAGGGCCTCGCCCCAATGAGCAGTTCTTC; cdr3_aa: CASSLAGLGAGGPRPNEQFF
clone_size: NA; v_call: TRBV5-6; d_call: NA; j_call: TRBJ1-2; cdr3_nt: TGTGCCAGCAGCTTGGACCAGACAAAGAACTATGGCTACACCTTC; cdr3_aa: CASSLDQTKNYGYTF
clone_size: NA; v_call: TRBV3-1; d_call: TRBD1; j_call: TRBJ1-1; cdr3_nt: TGTGCCAGCAGCCAACAACGACCAGGTGGGACAGGGATGACTGAAGCTTTCTTT; cdr3_aa: CASSQQRPGGTGMTEAFF
clone_size: NA; v_call: TRBV5-1; d_call: TRBD2; j_call: TRBJ2-1; cdr3_nt: TGCGCCAGCGCCACCGTTAGCGGGAGTTACAATGAGCAGTTCTTC; cdr3_aa: CASATVSGSYNEQFF
clone_size: few; v_call: TRBV5-1; d_call: NA; j_call: TRBJ2-1; cdr3_nt: TGCGCCAGCAGCCTCCCGACAGAGAGAGACGATGAGCAGTTCTTC; cdr3_aa: CASSLPTERDDEQFF
clone_size: few; v_call: TRBV20-1; d_call: NA; j_call: TRBJ2-3; cdr3_nt: TGCAGTGCTAGAGCTGGAATACGCACAGATACGCAGTATTTT; cdr3_aa: CSARAGIRTDTQYF
clone_size: few; v_call: TRBV4-2; d_call: NA; j_call: TRBJ2-2; cdr3_nt: TGTGCCAGCAGCCAAGAAAAAAAGGGAATCGGGGAGCTGTTTTTT; cdr3_aa: CASSQEKKGIGELFF
clone_size: NA; v_call: TRBV4-1; d_call: NA; j_call: TRBJ2-1; cdr3_nt: TGCGCCAGCAGCCATCCTTCCCCCGAGTCGAGAGGCGCCTACAATGAGCAGTTCTTC; cdr3_aa: CASSHPSPESRGAYNEQFF
clone_size: NA; v_call: TRBV24-1; d_call: NA; j_call: TRBJ1-6; cdr3_nt: TGTGCCGCCACCAGTCAGGGAGTCCCCTATAATTCACCCCTCCACTTT; cdr3_aa: CAATSQGVPYNSPLHF
clone_size: many; v_call: TRBV4-1; d_call: TRBD1; j_call: TRBJ1-6; cdr3_nt: TGCGCCAGCAGCCAAGAGGGACAGGGTAATTCACCCCTCCACTTT; cdr3_aa: CASSQEGQGNSPLHF
clone_size: NA; v_call: TRBV18; d_call: TRBD1; j_call: TRBJ1-1; cdr3_nt: TGTGCCAGCTCACTTGGGACAGGGGACTTTGCTGAAGCTTTCTTT; cdr3_aa: CASSLGTGDFAEAFF
clone_size: NA; v_call: TRBV7-2; d_call: TRBD2; j_call: TRBJ2-1; cdr3_nt: TGTGCCAGCAGCCCGTCCGGGACTAGCTTAGGCAATGAGCAGTTCTTC; cdr3_aa: CASSPSGTSLGNEQFF
clone_size: few; v_call: TRBV4-2; d_call: NA; j_call: TRBJ2-5; cdr3_nt: TGTGCCAGCAGCCAAGTGGGGCCAGGTGAGGGGGAGACCCAGTACTTC; cdr3_aa: CASSQVGPGEGETQYF
clone_size: NA; v_call: TRBV4-1; d_call: NA; j_call: TRBJ2-3; cdr3_nt: TGCGCCAGCAGCCAAGCGGACCGATTGTCCACAGATACGCAGTATTTT; cdr3_aa: CASSQADRLSTDTQYF
clone_size: few; v_call: TRBV5-6; d_call: TRBD2; j_call: TRBJ2-7; cdr3_nt: TGTGCCAGCAGCGCACCAAGGCCGGGACTAGCGGGTGGGGAGCAGTACTTC; cdr3_aa: CASSAPRPGLAGGEQYF
clone_size: few; v_call: TRBV5-1; d_call: TRBD1; j_call: TRBJ2-6; cdr3_nt: TGCGCCAGCAGCACCACTCCCGGGACAGGGGACGTCCTGACTTTC; cdr3_aa: CASSTTPGTGDVLTF
clone_size: NA; v_call: TRBV12-3/TRBV12-4; d_call: NA; j_call: TRBJ1-3; cdr3_nt: TGTGCCAGCAGTTTGCCCGGGTTGACTGGAAACACCATATATTTT; cdr3_aa: CASSLPGLTGNTIYF
clone_size: NA; v_call: TRBV10-3; d_call: TRBD1; j_call: TRBJ1-1; cdr3_nt: TGTGCCATCAGTGCGACAGGGTCGAACACTGAAGCTTTCTTT; cdr3_aa: CAISATGSNTEAFF
clone_size: many; v_call: TRBV29-1; d_call: NA; j_call: TRBJ1-4; cdr3_nt: TGCAGCGTTGAAGATCTAGAGACAGGCAGAGAAAAACTGTTTTTT; cdr3_aa: CSVEDLETGREKLFF
clone_size: few; v_call: TRBV12-3/TRBV12-4; d_call: NA; j_call: TRBJ1-2; cdr3_nt: TGTGCCAGCAGTTTAAGCAGGTATCCTCGTGGCTACACCTTC; cdr3_aa: CASSLSRYPRGYTF
clone_size: NA; v_call: TRBV7-3; d_call: TRBD1; j_call: TRBJ2-5; cdr3_nt: TGTGCCAGCAGCTTACAGCAGGGGGCATATGAGACCCAGTACTTC; cdr3_aa: CASSLQQGAYETQYF
clone_size: NA; v_call: TRBV6-5; d_call: NA; j_call: TRBJ2-3; cdr3_nt: TGTGCCAGCAGTTATCCAGGGACGCAGTATTTT; cdr3_aa: CASSYPGTQYF
clone_size: few; v_call: TRBV9; d_call: NA; j_call: TRBJ2-7; cdr3_nt: TGTGCCAGCAGCGTAGACCCGGGACTTTCCTACGAGCAGTACTTC; cdr3_aa: CASSVDPGLSYEQYF
clone_size: NA; v_call: TRBV5-1; d_call: NA; j_call: TRBJ2-4; cdr3_nt: TGCGCCAGCGAGGCCAGGTGCAAAAACATTCAGTACTTC; cdr3_aa: CASEARCKNIQYF
clone_size: NA; v_call: TRBV7-9; d_call: NA; j_call: TRBJ2-5; cdr3_nt: TGTGCCAGCAGCCCCTGGGACGAGCAAGAGACCCAGTACTTC; cdr3_aa: CASSPWDEQETQYF
clone_size: few; v_call: TRBV24-1; d_call: TRBD1; j_call: TRBJ1-5; cdr3_nt: TGTGCCACCAGTGACCCGGGACAGCTCAATCAGCCCCAGCATTTT; cdr3_aa: CATSDPGQLNQPQHF
clone_size: NA; v_call: TRBV6-1; d_call: TRBD1; j_call: TRBJ2-7; cdr3_nt: TGTGCCAGCAGCCGCGAGGGGACAGGGGGCTCCTACGAGCAGTACTTC; cdr3_aa: CASSREGTGGSYEQYF
clone_size: few; v_call: TRBV7-8; d_call: TRBD2; j_call: TRBJ2-1; cdr3_nt: TGTGCCAGCAGCTTTAAAGGACTAGCGGGGGACCCTGAGCAGTTCTTC; cdr3_aa: CASSFKGLAGDPEQFF
clone_size: NA; v_call: TRBV16; d_call: NA; j_call: TRBJ1-5; cdr3_nt: TGTGCCAGCAGCCACCCCCGGGTTAGCAATCAGCCCCAGCATTTT; cdr3_aa: CASSHPRVSNQPQHF
clone_size: few; v_call: TRBV4-1; d_call: NA; j_call: TRBJ2-7; cdr3_nt: TGCGCCAGCAGCCCGGAACTTTGGCAGGGGACTGACGAGCAGTACTTC; cdr3_aa: CASSPELWQGTDEQYF
clone_size: NA; v_call: TRBV7-2; d_call: NA; j_call: TRBJ1-1; cdr3_nt: TGTGCCAGCAGCTTATTAGAGTTACAGGGTAAGGAAGCTTTCTTT; cdr3_aa: CASSLLELQGKEAFF
clone_size: NA; v_call: TRBV6-1; d_call: TRBD2; j_call: TRBJ2-7; cdr3_nt: TGTGCCAGCCGTGGCGGGGGGTCCTACGAGCAGTACTTC; cdr3_aa: CASRGGGSYEQYF
clone_size: few; v_call: TRBV7-3; d_call: NA; j_call: TRBJ1-1; cdr3_nt: TGTGCCAGCAGCGAGGGAGGGAGCACCACTGAAGCTTTCTTT; cdr3_aa: CASSEGGSTTEAFF
clone_size: NA; v_call: TRBV11-3; d_call: NA; j_call: TRBJ1-4; cdr3_nt: TGTGCCAGCAGCTCGGACAGACTAATTAATGAAAAACTGTTTTTT; cdr3_aa: CASSSDRLINEKLFF
clone_size: NA; v_call: TRBV20-1; d_call: TRBD1; j_call: TRBJ2-7; cdr3_nt: TGCAGTGCTAGGGCGGACAGGGGGATCTCCTACGAGCAGTACTTC; cdr3_aa: CSARADRGISYEQYF
clone_size: NA; v_call: TRBV10-3; d_call: NA; j_call: TRBJ1-3; cdr3_nt: TGTGCCACCTCAGGGGACTCTGGAAACACCATATATTTT; cdr3_aa: CATSGDSGNTIYF
clone_size: many; v_call: TRBV12-3/TRBV12-4; d_call: NA; j_call: TRBJ1-1; cdr3_nt: TGTGCCAGCAGTCGTCGGGACACTGAAGCTTTCTTT; cdr3_aa: CASSRRDTEAFF
clone_size: NA; v_call: TRBV7-2; d_call: TRBD1; j_call: TRBJ2-7; cdr3_nt: TGTGCCAGCAGCATGAGACAGGGGCAAACCTACGAGCAGTACTTC; cdr3_aa: CASSMRQGQTYEQYF
clone_size: NA; v_call: TRBV20-1; d_call: NA; j_call: TRBJ2-3; cdr3_nt: TGCAGTGCTAGAGACCGGGCCGGGACAGATACGCAGTATTTT; cdr3_aa: CSARDRAGTDTQYF
clone_size: few; v_call: TRBV3-1; d_call: NA; j_call: TRBJ1-4; cdr3_nt: TGTGCCAGCAGCCAAGGTTCGGCAGCTAAGAATGAAAAACTGTTTTTT; cdr3_aa: CASSQGSAAKNEKLFF
clone_size: few; v_call: TRBV15; d_call: NA; j_call: TRBJ1-1; cdr3_nt: TGTGCCACCAGCAGAGATTACCTGGAAGGTTTCTTT; cdr3_aa: CATSRDYLEGFF
clone_size: NA; v_call: TRBV7-9; d_call: NA; j_call: TRBJ2-2; cdr3_nt: TGTGCCAGCAGCTTAACACGACCATCCGGCACCGGGGAGCTGTTTTTT; cdr3_aa: CASSLTRPSGTGELFF
clone_size: many; v_call: TRBV9; d_call: TRBD2; j_call: TRBJ2-1; cdr3_nt: TGTGCCAGCAGCGTTGGACTAGCGGGATACAATGAGCAGTTCTTC; cdr3_aa: CASSVGLAGYNEQFF
clone_size: few; v_call: TRBV6-5; d_call: NA; j_call: TRBJ1-1; cdr3_nt: TGTGCCAGCAGTTCCCAAAGGAACACTGAAGCTTTCTTT; cdr3_aa: CASSSQRNTEAFF
clone_size: NA; v_call: TRBV6-1; d_call: TRBD2; j_call: TRBJ2-3; cdr3_nt: TGTGCCAGCAGTCCTAGCGGAGCAGGCACAGATACGCAGTATTTT; cdr3_aa: CASSPSGAGTDTQYF
clone_size: few; v_call: TRBV29-1; d_call: NA; j_call: TRBJ2-6; cdr3_nt: TGCAGCGTTTCAACTACAGGTTTCTCTGGGGCCAACGTCCTGACTTTC; cdr3_aa: CSVSTTGFSGANVLTF
clone_size: NA; v_call: TRBV12-3/TRBV12-4; d_call: NA; j_call: TRBJ2-7; cdr3_nt: TGTGCCAGCAGTCCCGAGGAAGGTTACTACGAGCAGTACTTC; cdr3_aa: CASSPEEGYYEQYF